This T cell receptor beta chain appears in the sequencing data of a study of human T cells and chemical hapten exposure. The sample's time point: patch test 3, about 24 weeks after DPC sensitization. Treatment specified: therapeutic diphenylcyclopropenone sensitization with weekly scalp DPC. The study enrolled 18 to 70-year-old alopecia patients suitable for DPC. Using its own MiXCR run on the RACE reads, TCRdb lists one record per CDR3 protein. The repertoire has approximately 97,000 distinct CDR3 sequences, roughly a quarter of them found once; the top ten carry about a tenth. This clonotype was found a few times. Compared with germline, one end of the junction differs, possibly owing to a read error. The germline CDR1 and CDR2 sequences are GTSNPN and SVGIG (reference sequence). The CDR3 has 12 amino acids.

The TCR comes from a middle-aged man with alopecia areata. Some clones in this sample may be carry-over from other donors' samples. V is TRBV30 and J is TRBJ2-3; D perhaps matches TRBD2 (6 bases). The sample was whole blood, taken in connection with sensitization to the hapten diphenylcyclopropenone (DPC). The CDR3 coding sequence is TGTGCCCGGAGCGGGAGCACAGATACGCAGTATTTT. Its protein product is CARSGSTDTQYF.